Listed here are 25 T cell receptor beta chains from one sample, sequenced in a study of T cell repertoires in cytomegalovirus infection. Antigens of these TCRs are unknown. TCRdb re-called the reads with MiXCR, one entry per CDR3 protein. The sample records roughly 120,000 distinct CDR3 sequences, about 32% being singletons. Sample: CD8+ T cells from cultured PBMCs, taken from culture after CMV antigen stimulation. These receptors were obtained from a human donor in good health (CMV status not recorded). Some clones in this sample may be carry-over from other donors' samples.

J is TRBJ1-1 and V is TRBV6-5; D unclear. The CDR3 totals 16 residues. Looked up from germline, CDR1 is MNHEY and CDR2 is SVGAGI. Trimming removed 1 base at V and 0 bases at J, with 12 bases between. The CDR3 spells CASSYFGMSMNTEAFF. In DNA form, the CDR3 reads TGTGCCAGCAGTTACTTTGGGATGTCCATGAACACTGAAGCTTTCTTT.

The chain uses TRBV27 and TRBJ2-1; 13 bases agree with TRBD2. Germline V CDR1 and CDR2: MNHEY, SMNVEV (reference sequence). CDR3 length: 16 amino acids. Trimming took 5 bases from V and 3 from J; bases not matched to a gene: 4. This CDR3 reads CASSITSGGGYNEQFF. The CDR3 region has the DNA TGTGCCAGCAGTATTACTAGCGGGGGGGGCTACAATGAGCAGTTCTTC.

V usage is TRBV18 and J usage is TRBJ2-7, with 9 bases matching TRBD1. Per germline, CDR1 KGHSH and CDR2 LQKENI. This CDR3 is 14 amino acids long. V was clipped by 6 bases and J by 4 bases; unmatched bases: 7. This CDR3 reads CASSGTGQKYEQYF. CDR3 coding DNA: TGTGCCAGCTCCGGGACAGGGCAAAAATACGAGCAGTACTTC.

This clonotype has just a few counts. The J gene is TRBJ2-7, the V gene TRBV7-6; 8 nucleotides line up with TRBD1. The CDR3 is 15 amino acids. Losses at the gene ends were 5 bases for V and 0 bases for J; bases not matched to a gene: 6. The germline CDR1 and CDR2 sequences are SGHVS and FNYEAQ. CDR3 sequence: CASSVGQDLSYEQYF. CDR3 bases: TGTGCCAGCAGCGTGGGACAGGACCTCTCCTACGAGCAGTACTTC.

This clonotype was observed many times. This chain links TRBV6-1 with TRBJ2-7, with 8 positions matching TRBD1. This CDR3 region has 13 residues. Germline V gene data show CDR1 as MNHNS and CDR2 as SASEGT. With V trimmed by 7 bases and J by 4 bases, 6 bases remained unmatched. The CDR3 nucleotides read TGTGCCAGCACCGGACAGGGATATTACGAGCAGTACTTC. Translated: CASTGQGYYEQYF.

The rearrangement joins TRBV27 to TRBJ1-1; weak D call: TRBD1 (5 bases). The germline V gene encodes CDR1 MNHEY and CDR2 SMNVEV (reference sequence). Trimming cost V 6 bases and J 3 bases, with 11 bases left between them. The CDR3 spans 13 residues. CDR3 sequence: CASRVRGDTEAFF. The CDR3 DNA sequence: TGTGCCAGCAGAGTACGGGGGGACACTGAAGCTTTCTTT.

V and J are TRBV15 and TRBJ1-1, with D unresolved. Germline-derived CDR1 and CDR2 are LNHNV and YYDKDF (reference sequence). Trimming pared 2 bases from V and 4 bases from J, leaving 17 bases between. The CDR3 is made up of 16 amino acids. The CDR3 loop is CATSRHTGSLPTEAFF. In DNA form, the CDR3 reads TGTGCCACCAGCAGACACACCGGGAGCCTGCCCACTGAAGCTTTCTTT.

The gene calls are TRBV4-3 and TRBJ1-1, with D unclear. Germline V lookup: CDR1 LGHNA, CDR2 YSLEER. V gave up 3 bases and J gave up 2 bases, with 10 bases separating them. This CDR3 spans 14 amino acids. CDR3 DNA sequence: TGCGCCAGCAGCCACTTAACCGAAAACACTGAAGCTTTCTTT. Amino acids: CASSHLTENTEAFF.

The V gene is TRBV25-1, the J gene TRBJ2-2; TRBD1 aligns across 7 bases. This CDR3 contains 14 residues. CDR1 MGHDK and CDR2 SYGVNS come from the germline V gene. J gave up 8 bases and V 2 bases, and 5 bases lay outside the gene matches. The CDR3 here is CASSEGDSAGELFF. DNA of the CDR3: TGTGCCAGCAGTGAAGGGGACAGCGCAGGGGAGCTGTTTTTT. Drawing the rest from reference TRBV25-1 and TRBJ2-2, the complete variable domain is EADIYQTPRYLVIGTGKKITLECSQTMGHDKMYWYQQDPGMELHLIHYSYGVNSTEKGDLSSESTVSRIRTEHFPLTLESARPSHTSQYLCASSEGDSAGELFFGEGSRLTVL.

This clonotype was counted between two and nine times. The rearrangement uses TRBV28 and TRBJ2-3; TRBD2 matches at 8 bases. This CDR3 comprises 16 residues. Germline CDR1 reads MDHEN; CDR2 reads SYDVKM. V gave up 7 bases and J gave up 2 bases; unmatched junction bases: 11. CDR3 loop: CASTESGREDTDTQYF. CDR3 coding DNA: TGTGCCAGCACCGAATCGGGGCGGGAGGACACAGATACGCAGTATTTT.

This clonotype occurred many times. The chain links TRBV7-2 to TRBJ2-3; possible D gene TRBD1, 5 bases. V was cut by 5 bases and J by 0 bases, with 12 bases left in between. Germline-derived CDR1 and CDR2 are SGHTA and FQGNSA. The CDR3 loop spans 15 amino acids. CDR3 sequence (DNA): TGTGCCAGCAGCCTAGGGGCCCTTAGCACAGATACGCAGTATTTT. Residues: CASSLGALSTDTQYF.

This clonotype has more than one count but fewer than ten. This chain uses TRBV7-8 with TRBJ2-7, with D tentatively TRBD2 (5 bases). Per germline, CDR1 SGHVS and CDR2 FQNEAQ. CDR3 size: 17 residues. V was pared by 1 base and J by 0 bases, with 16 bases between. CDR3 sequence reads: CASSLVMGAPSSYEQYF. DNA of the CDR3: TGTGCCAGCAGCTTAGTTATGGGAGCACCGAGCTCCTACGAGCAGTACTTC.

This clonotype was picked up a small number of times. The chain joins TRBV20-1 to TRBJ2-1; D not certain. The germline gives CDR1 DFQATT, CDR2 SNEGSKA (reference sequence). This CDR3 contains 11 residues. V lost 3 bases to trimming and J lost 4 bases, with 4 bases between them. Here the CDR3 reads CSASRYNEQFF. CDR3 nucleotides: TGCAGTGCTAGTAGGTACAATGAGCAGTTCTTC.

This clonotype occurred once. A junction end diverges from the germline sequence, so it may reflect a read error. The V and J genes are TRBV5-6 and TRBJ1-1; D possibly corresponds to TRBD1 (5 bases). The CDR3 consists of 17 residues. Germline V gene lookup returns CDR1 SGHDT and CDR2 YYEEEE. The chain's CDR3 is CASNLMGGADSNTEAFF. The CDR3 region has the DNA TGTGCCAGCAACTTGATGGGGGGTGCAGACAGCAACACTGAAGCTTTCTTT. Filled out from reference TRBV5-6 and TRBJ1-1, the complete variable domain reads DAGVTQSPTHLIKTRGQQVTLRCSPKSGHDTVSWYQQALGQGPQFIFQYYEEEERQRGNFPDRFSGHQFPNYSSELNVNALLLGDSALYLCASNLMGGADSNTEAFFGQGTRLTVV.

In its sample, this clonotype was seen many times. This rearrangement joins TRBV7-2 to TRBJ2-7, with unresolved D. Germline V lookup: CDR1 SGHTA, CDR2 FQGNSA. The CDR3 spans 14 residues. With 1 base removed from V and 3 bases from J, the gap between germline ends came to 10 bases. DNA for the CDR3: TGTGCCAGCAGCTTAGTATCCTCCAACTACGAGCAGTACTTC. It is translated as CASSLVSSNYEQYF.

This clonotype occurred a few times. The chain carries TRBV19 and TRBJ1-5, with 7 bases aligning to TRBD1. The CDR3 extends over 14 amino acids. The V gene end was trimmed by 5 bases and the J gene end by 4 bases; junction bases not matched to a gene: 5. CDR1 and CDR2 (germline): LNHDA, SQIVND (reference sequence). The CDR3 sequence is CASSPDRVNQPQHF. The DNA for the CDR3 is TGTGCCAGTAGTCCCGACAGGGTGAATCAGCCCCAGCATTTT. Using reference TRBV19 and TRBJ1-5 for the parts outside the CDR3, the full variable domain is DGGITQSPKYLFRKEGQNVTLSCEQNLNHDAMYWYRQDPGQGLRLIYYSQIVNDFQKGDIAEGYSVSREKKESFPLTVTSAQKNPTAFYLCASSPDRVNQPQHFGDGTRLSIL.

There are a few counts of this clonotype. The chain recombines TRBV4-1 with TRBJ1-1, with 11 bases identical to TRBD1. The CDR3 has 16 residues. After removal of 3 bases from V and 1 base from J, the junction contained 4 bases not matched to a gene. Looked up from germline, CDR1 is MGHRA and CDR2 is YSYEKL. The CDR3 region is CASSHRTGGPNTEAFF. CDR3 coding DNA: TGCGCCAGCAGCCACCGGACAGGGGGCCCGAACACTGAAGCTTTCTTT.

CDR3 bases: TGTGCCAGCAGCTTTAATCTCCAGAGTGGCTACACCTTC. This gives the protein CASSFNLQSGYTF. The J gene is TRBJ1-2, the V gene TRBV7-4; no firm D call. CDR3 length equals 13 residues. V lost 3 bases and J lost 7, with 12 bases in between. The germline V gene has CDR1 SGHVT and CDR2 SQSDAQ.

V and J are TRBV7-4 and TRBJ2-5; TRBD2 is a possible D gene (6 bases). The V end was cut by 4 bases, the J end by 0 bases, with 15 bases between. The CDR3 is 16 residues long. Germline CDR1 and CDR2: SGHVT and SQSDAQ. CDR3 nucleotides: TGTGCCAGCAGCTCAACTAGCTCGTCCTACCAAGAGACCCAGTACTTC. Translating gives CASSSTSSSYQETQYF.

This clonotype is termed large. The rearrangement links TRBV28 to TRBJ2-2; D unresolved. Per the germline V gene, CDR1 is MDHEN and CDR2 is SYDVKM. There are 14 residues in the CDR3. Trimming stripped 2 bases from V and 4 bases from J, with 8 bases between. DNA of the CDR3: TGTGCCAGCAGTTTAATGTCTGCCACCGGGGAGCTGTTTTTT. This gives the protein CASSLMSATGELFF. Looking up the rest from reference TRBV28 and TRBJ2-2 gives the full variable domain: DVKVTQSSRYLVKRTGEKVFLECVQDMDHENMFWYRQDPGLGLRLIYFSYDVKMKEKGDIPEGYSVSREKKERFSLILESASTNQTSMYLCASSLMSATGELFFGEGSRLTVL.

This clonotype was detected only a few times. The gene calls are TRBV6-6 and TRBJ2-1, with 12 positions matching TRBD2. The ends lost 4 bases at V and 7 bases at J; junction bases unmatched: 5. Per germline, CDR1 MNHNY and CDR2 SVGAGI (reference sequence). This CDR3 region has 15 residues. The CDR3 loop is CASSWPGLAGNEQFF. The DNA of the CDR3 is TGTGCCAGCAGTTGGCCAGGACTAGCGGGGAATGAGCAGTTCTTC.

This sequence joins TRBV7-9 and TRBJ2-2; the D gene is possibly TRBD1 (5 bases). V dropped 7 bases and J dropped 0 bases, with 9 bases sitting between them. Germline CDR1 reads SEHNR; CDR2 reads FQNEAQ (reference sequence). The CDR3 covers 14 residues. The CDR3 DNA follows: TGTGCCAGCACCGACAGAGCGAACACCGGGGAGCTGTTTTTT. Protein: CASTDRANTGELFF.

The chain has TRBV12-3 or TRBV12-4 and TRBJ2-2, with D unclear. Trimming pared 0 bases from V and 0 bases from J, leaving 2 bases between. CDR3 length equals 14 residues. CDR3 nucleotides: TGTGCCAGCAGTTTAGCACCGAACACCGGGGAGCTGTTTTTT. Its translation is CASSLAPNTGELFF.

The chain has TRBV6-6 and TRBJ2-7; TRBD1 might be the D (6 bases). Per the germline V gene, CDR1 is MNHNY and CDR2 is SVGAGI (reference sequence). V lost 6 bases and J 3 bases, leaving 18 bases between the germline ends. The CDR3 spans 15 residues. The CDR3 DNA reads TGTGCCAGCAGCCAGGCGTCAGGGGCCTTCTACGAGCAGTACTTC. Protein product: CASSQASGAFYEQYF.

The chain couples TRBV2 to TRBJ1-5, with D hard to call. Per the germline V gene, CDR1 is SNHLY and CDR2 is FYNNEI. This CDR3 has 15 residues. Trimming removed 6 bases from V and 0 bases from J, with 12 bases in between. CDR3 sequence: CASRGSLYSNQPQHF. CDR3 nucleotide sequence: TGTGCCAGCAGGGGCAGTTTGTATAGCAATCAGCCCCAGCATTTT.